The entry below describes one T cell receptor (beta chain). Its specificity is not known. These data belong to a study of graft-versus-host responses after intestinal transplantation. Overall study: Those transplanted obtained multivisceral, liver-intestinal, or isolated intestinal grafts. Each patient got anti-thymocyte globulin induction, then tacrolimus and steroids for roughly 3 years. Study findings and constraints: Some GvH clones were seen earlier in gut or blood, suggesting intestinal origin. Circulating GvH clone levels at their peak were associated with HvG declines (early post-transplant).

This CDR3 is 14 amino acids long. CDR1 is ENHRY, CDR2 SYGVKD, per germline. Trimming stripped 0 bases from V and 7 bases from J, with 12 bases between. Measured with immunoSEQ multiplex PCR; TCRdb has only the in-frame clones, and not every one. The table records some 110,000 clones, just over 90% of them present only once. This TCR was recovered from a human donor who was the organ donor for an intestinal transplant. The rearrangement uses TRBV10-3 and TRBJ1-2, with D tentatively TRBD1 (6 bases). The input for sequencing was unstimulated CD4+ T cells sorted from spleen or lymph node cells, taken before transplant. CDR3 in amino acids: CAISESLGAAGYTF. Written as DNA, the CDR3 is TGTGCCATCAGTGAGTCGTTGGGGGCGGCTGGCTACACCTTC.